This T cell receptor (beta chain) was identified in a study of blood T cell repertoires in COVID-19. Whole-study context: Sites across the United States, Italy and Spain contributed samples from acute and convalescent COVID-19. The analysed material was cDNA or gDNA that came from T cells, B-cell-depleted T cells, or PBMCs.

On this clone: The junction and the germline gene differ at one end; a read error may be behind it.

The CDR3 runs to 14 residues. Germline CDR1 and CDR2: MNHEY and SVGAGI. The authors' processing: Amplified reference gene primers provided the basis for estimating nucleated cell counts. Assay: immunoSEQ multiplex PCR; the TCRdb copy retains only in-frame clones and omits some. V, J and clone size were drawn from that table, and D and trimming were deduced from the DNA. Found here are approximately 500,000 clones, 80% to 90% of them singletons; the top ten hold approximately 3.2%. The chain is built from TRBV6-5 and TRBJ2-3; no clear D. Source material: peripheral blood. The sequence derives from a human donor in a cohort sampled during active COVID-19. CDR3 nucleotides: TGTGCCAGCAGTTACGAAAGGCCCACAGACACGCAGTATTTT. Translation gives CASSYERPTDTQYF.